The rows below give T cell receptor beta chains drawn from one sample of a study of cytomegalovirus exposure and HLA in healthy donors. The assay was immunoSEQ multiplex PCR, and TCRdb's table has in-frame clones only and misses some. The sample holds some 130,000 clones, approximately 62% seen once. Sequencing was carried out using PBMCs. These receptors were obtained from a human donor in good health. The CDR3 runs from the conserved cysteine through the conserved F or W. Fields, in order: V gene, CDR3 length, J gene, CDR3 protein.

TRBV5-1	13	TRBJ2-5	CASSPGTAETQYF
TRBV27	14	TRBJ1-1	CASRVDRGGTEAFF
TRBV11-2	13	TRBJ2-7	CASSLGGGYEQYF
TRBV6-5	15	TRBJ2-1	CASSYPATRVGEQFF
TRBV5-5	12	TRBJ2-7	CASSWDSYEQYF
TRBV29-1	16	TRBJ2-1	CSVESGTGVFYNEQFF
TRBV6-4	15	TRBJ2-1	CASSAGGISYNEQFF
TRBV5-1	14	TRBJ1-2	CASSRDSTNYGYTF
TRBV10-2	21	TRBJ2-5	CASSGGGIPGTSGSLQETQYF
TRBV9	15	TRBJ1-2	CASSVATGGEHGYTF
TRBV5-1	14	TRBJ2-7	CASSLGTGTDEQYF
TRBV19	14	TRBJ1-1	CASSAQGTGTEAFF
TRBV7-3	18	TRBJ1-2	CASSLGPMLGTANYGYTF
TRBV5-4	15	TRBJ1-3	CASSIRGQGGNTIYF
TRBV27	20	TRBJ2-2	CASSFVGTGVESRTTGELFF
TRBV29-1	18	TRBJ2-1	CSAGGGRLGRESGNEQFF
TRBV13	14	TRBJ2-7	CASSFRLAVYEQYF
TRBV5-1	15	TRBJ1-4	CASSGGQTTNEKLFF
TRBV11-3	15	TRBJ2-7	CASSLGGQVVYEQYF
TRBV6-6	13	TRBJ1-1	CASSYSGVSEAFF
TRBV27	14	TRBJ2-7	CASSLDTGPYEQYF
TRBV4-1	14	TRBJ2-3	CATRSGGITDTQYF